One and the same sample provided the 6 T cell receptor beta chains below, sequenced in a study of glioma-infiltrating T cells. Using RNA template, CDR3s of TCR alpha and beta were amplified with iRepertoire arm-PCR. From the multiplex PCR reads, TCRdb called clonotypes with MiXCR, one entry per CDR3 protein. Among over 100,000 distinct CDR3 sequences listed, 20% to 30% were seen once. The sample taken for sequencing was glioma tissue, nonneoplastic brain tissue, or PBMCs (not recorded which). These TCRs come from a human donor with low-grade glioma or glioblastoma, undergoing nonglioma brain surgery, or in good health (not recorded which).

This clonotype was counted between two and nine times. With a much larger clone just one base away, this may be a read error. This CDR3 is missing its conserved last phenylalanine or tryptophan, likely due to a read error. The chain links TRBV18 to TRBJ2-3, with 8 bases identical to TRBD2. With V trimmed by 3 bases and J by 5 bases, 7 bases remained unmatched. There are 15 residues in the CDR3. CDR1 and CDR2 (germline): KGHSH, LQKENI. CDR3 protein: CASSPETSVEDTQYL. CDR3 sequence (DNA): TGTGCCAGCTCACCGGAGACTAGCGTAGAAGATACGCAGTATCTT.

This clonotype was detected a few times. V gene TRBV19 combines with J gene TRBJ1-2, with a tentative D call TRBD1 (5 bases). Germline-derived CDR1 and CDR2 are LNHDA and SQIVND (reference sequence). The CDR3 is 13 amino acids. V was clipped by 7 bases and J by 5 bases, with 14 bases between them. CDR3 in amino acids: CASNRRGTYGYTF. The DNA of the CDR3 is TGTGCCAGTAACCGTCGCGGGACTTATGGCTACACCTTC. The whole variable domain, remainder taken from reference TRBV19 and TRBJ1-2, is DGGITQSPKYLFRKEGQNVTLSCEQNLNHDAMYWYRQDPGQGLRLIYYSQIVNDFQKGDIAEGYSVSREKKESFPLTVTSAQKNPTAFYLCASNRRGTYGYTFGSGTRLTVV.

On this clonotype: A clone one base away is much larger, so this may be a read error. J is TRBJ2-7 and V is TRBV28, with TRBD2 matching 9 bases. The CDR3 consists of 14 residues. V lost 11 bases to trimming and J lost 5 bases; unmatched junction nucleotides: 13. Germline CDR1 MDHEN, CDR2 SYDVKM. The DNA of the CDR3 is TGTGCCGCCAAGACTAGCGGTAATCTCCACGAGCAGTACTTC. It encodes CAAKTSGNLHEQYF.

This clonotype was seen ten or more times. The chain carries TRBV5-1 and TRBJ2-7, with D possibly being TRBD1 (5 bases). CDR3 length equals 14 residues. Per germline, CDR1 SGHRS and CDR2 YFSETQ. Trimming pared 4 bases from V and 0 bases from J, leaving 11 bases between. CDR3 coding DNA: TGCGCCAGCAGCCCCAGGGTAAGCTCCTACGAGCAGTACTTC. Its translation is CASSPRVSSYEQYF.

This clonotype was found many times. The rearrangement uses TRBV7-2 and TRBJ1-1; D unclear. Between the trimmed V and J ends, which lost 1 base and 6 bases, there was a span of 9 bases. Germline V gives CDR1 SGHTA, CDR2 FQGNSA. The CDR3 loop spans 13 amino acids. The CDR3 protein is CASSLVVGSEAFF. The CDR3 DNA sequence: TGTGCCAGCAGCTTAGTTGTGGGGTCTGAAGCTTTCTTT. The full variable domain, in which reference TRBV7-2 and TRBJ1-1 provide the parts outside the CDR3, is GAGVSQSPSNKVTEKGKDVELRCDPISGHTALYWYRQSLGQGLEFLIYFQGNSAPDKSGLPSDRFSAERTGGSVSTLTIQRTQQEDSAVYLCASSLVVGSEAFFGQGTRLTVV.

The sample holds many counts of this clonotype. Here the CDR3 DNA reads TGTGCCAGCAGCCAAGTTTTTGCTCGCGAGCAGTACTTC. This encodes CASSQVFAREQYF. The chain combines TRBV14 with TRBJ2-7; D uncertain. V was shortened by 1 base and J by 6 bases, with 10 bases between the two germline ends. In germline, CDR1 is SGHDN, CDR2 FVKESK. CDR3 length equals 13 residues. Combining the CDR3 with reference TRBV14 and TRBJ2-7 gives the whole variable domain EAGVTQFPSHSVIEKGQTVTLRCDPISGHDNLYWYRRVMGKEIKFLLHFVKESKQDESGMPNNRFLAERTGGTYSTLKVQPAELEDSGVYFCASSQVFAREQYFGPGTRLTVT.